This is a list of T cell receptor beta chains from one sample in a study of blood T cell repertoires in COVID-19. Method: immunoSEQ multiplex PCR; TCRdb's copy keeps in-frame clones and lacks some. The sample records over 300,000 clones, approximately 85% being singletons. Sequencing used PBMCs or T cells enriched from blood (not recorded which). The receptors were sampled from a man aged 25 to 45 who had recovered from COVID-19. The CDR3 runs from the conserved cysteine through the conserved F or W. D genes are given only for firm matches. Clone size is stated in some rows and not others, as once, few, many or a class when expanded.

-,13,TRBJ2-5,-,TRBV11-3,TGTGCCAGCAGCTTGGAACAGGGTGAGACCCAGTACTTC,CASSLEQGETQYF
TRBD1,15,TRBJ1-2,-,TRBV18,TGTGCCAGCTCAAACCGACAGGGTGAGGAGGATGGCTACACCTTC,CASSNRQGEEDGYTF
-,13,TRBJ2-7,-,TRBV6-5,TGTGCCAGCAGTTACGGAGGGGGGGACGAGCAGTACTTC,CASSYGGGDEQYF
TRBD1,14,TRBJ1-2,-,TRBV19,TGTGCCAGTGTATCCCAGGACAGGGTCGATGGCTACACCTTC,CASVSQDRVDGYTF
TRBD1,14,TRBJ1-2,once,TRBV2,TGTGCCAGCAGTGAAGAAGGCAGGGGGCCTGGCTACACCTTC,CASSEEGRGPGYTF
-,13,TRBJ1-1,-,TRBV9,TGTGCCAGCAGCACTGGACAGTCCACTGAAGCTTTCTTT,CASSTGQSTEAFF
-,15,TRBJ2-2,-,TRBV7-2,TGTGCCAGCACCCCCGGACAGTCCAACACCGGGGAGCTGTTTTTT,CASTPGQSNTGELFF
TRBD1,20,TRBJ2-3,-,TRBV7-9,TGTGCCAGCAGCAATTCCGGACAGGGGGCTGAACGGCGGGCCACAGATACGCAGTATTTT,CASSNSGQGAERRATDTQYF
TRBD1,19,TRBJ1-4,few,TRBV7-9,TGTGCCAGCAGCTTCAGTGGGACAGGGGTTATTGAAACTAATGAAAAACTGTTTTTT,CASSFSGTGVIETNEKLFF
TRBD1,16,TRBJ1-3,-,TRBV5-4,TGTGCCAGCAGCTATGAACCGACAGGGGGATTTAGCACCATATATTTT,CASSYEPTGGFSTIYF
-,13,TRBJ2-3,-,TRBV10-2,TGCGCCAGCAGGGGGAGAAGCACAGATACGCAGTATTTT,CASRGRSTDTQYF
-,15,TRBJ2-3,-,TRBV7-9,TGTGCCAGCACCAATAGAGGGGGGGGAACAGATACGCAGTATTTT,CASTNRGGGTDTQYF
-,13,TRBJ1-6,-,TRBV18,TGTGCCAGCTCACCAGGAGGGGTTTCACCCCTCCACTTT,CASSPGGVSPLHF
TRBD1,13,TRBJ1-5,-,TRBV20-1,TGCAGTGCTAGTTTTCAGGGGGGTGGGCCCCAGCATTTT,CSASFQGGGPQHF
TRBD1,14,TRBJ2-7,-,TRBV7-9,TGTGCCAGCAGACCCCGGGACAGCCACTACGAGCAGTACTTC,CASRPRDSHYEQYF
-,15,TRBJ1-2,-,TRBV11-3,TGTGCCAGCAGCTTAGGGGCAGGGTATAACTATGGCTACACCTTC,CASSLGAGYNYGYTF
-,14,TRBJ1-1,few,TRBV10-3,TGTGCCATCGCAGGGGCCTATTCTCCTGCTGAAGCTTTCTTT,CAIAGAYSPAEAFF
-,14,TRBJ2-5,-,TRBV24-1,TGTGCCACCAGTGATTTGCTCCAGGGAGAGACCCAGTACTTC,CATSDLLQGETQYF
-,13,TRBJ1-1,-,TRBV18,TGTGCCAGCTCACCCTCTCCCGGTACTGAAGCTTTCTTT,CASSPSPGTEAFF
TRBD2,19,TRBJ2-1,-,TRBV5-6,TGTGCCAGCAGCTTGCTGTCACTAGCGGGGGGGTACTCCTACAATGAGCAGTTCTTC,CASSLLSLAGGYSYNEQFF
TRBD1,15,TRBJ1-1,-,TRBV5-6,TGTGCCAGCAGCTCCAGCCAGGGGGATTACACTGAAGCTTTCTTT,CASSSSQGDYTEAFF
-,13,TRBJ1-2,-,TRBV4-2,TGTGCCAGCAGCCAAGACCCCGAAGGGGCCCGGACCTTC,CASSQDPEGARTF
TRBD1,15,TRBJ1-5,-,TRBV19,TGTGCCAGTAGTATAAAGGGGGCAGGCGATCAGCCCCAGCATTTT,CASSIKGAGDQPQHF
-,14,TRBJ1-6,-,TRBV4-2,TGTGCCAGCAGCCTCGGGGGGGGGAATTCACCCCTCCACTTT,CASSLGGGNSPLHF
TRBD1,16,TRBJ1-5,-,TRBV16,TGTGCCAGCACCCCGACAGGGAGATTCGGCAATCAGCCCCAGCATTTT,CASTPTGRFGNQPQHF
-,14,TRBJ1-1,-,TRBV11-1,TGTGCCAGCAGCTTCGACCACAGGGAAACTGAAGCTTTCTTT,CASSFDHRETEAFF
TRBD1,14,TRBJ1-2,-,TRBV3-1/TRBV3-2,TGTGCCAGCAGTCCAGGGGGCGGTTATTATGGCTACACCTTC,CASSPGGGYYGYTF
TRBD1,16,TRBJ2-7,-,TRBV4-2,TGTGCCAGCAGCCAACGCGGACAGGGCGATACCTACGAGCAGTACTTC,CASSQRGQGDTYEQYF
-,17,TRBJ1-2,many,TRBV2,TGTGCCAGCAGTCTGCCCGGGATAACACGCGATAACTATGGCTACACCTTC,CASSLPGITRDNYGYTF
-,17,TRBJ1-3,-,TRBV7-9,TGTGCCAGCAGTTCACCCCTAAGGCGGGGAGCGGGAAACACCATATATTTT,CASSSPLRRGAGNTIYF
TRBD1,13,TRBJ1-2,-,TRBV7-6,TGTGCCAGCGGACAGGGGGCTAAGTATGGCTACACCTTC,CASGQGAKYGYTF
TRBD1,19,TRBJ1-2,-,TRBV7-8,TGTGCCAGCAGCTTAGTAGGTTTGACAGGGGCCACTCTTAACTATGGCTACACCTTC,CASSLVGLTGATLNYGYTF
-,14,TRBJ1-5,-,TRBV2,TGTGCCAGCAGTGAGACGGGGGGCAATCAGCCCCAGCATTTT,CASSETGGNQPQHF
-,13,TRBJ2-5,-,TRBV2,TGTGCCAGCCGAGAGGTGTACCAAGAGACCCAGTACTTC,CASREVYQETQYF
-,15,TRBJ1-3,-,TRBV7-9,TGTGCCAGCAGCTTAGCCCTTCTGTCTGGAAACACCATATATTTT,CASSLALLSGNTIYF
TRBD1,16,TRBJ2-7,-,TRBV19,TGTGCCAGTAGTACAAAGGACAGGGGGAACCCCTACGAGCAGTACTTC,CASSTKDRGNPYEQYF
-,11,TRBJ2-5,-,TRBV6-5,TGTGCCAGCAGTCACGGGGAGACCCAGTACTTC,CASSHGETQYF
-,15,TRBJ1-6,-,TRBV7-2,TGTGCCAGCAGCTTAGTTCCTGAGATTAATTCACCCCTCCACTTT,CASSLVPEINSPLHF
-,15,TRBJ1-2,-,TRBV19,TGTGCCAGTAGTATAGGGGCCAGTTCTAACTATGGCTACACCTTC,CASSIGASSNYGYTF
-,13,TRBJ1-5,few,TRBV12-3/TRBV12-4,TGTGCCAGCAGTTTAAACCGAGATCAGCCCCAGCATTTT,CASSLNRDQPQHF
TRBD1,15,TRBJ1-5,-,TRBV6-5,TGTGCCAGCCGAAGACAGGGGGCTTCGTGGCAGCCCCAGCATTTT,CASRRQGASWQPQHF
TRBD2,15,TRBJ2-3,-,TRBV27,TGTGCCAGCAGTTTATTAGCGGGGACCACAGATACGCAGTATTTT,CASSLLAGTTDTQYF
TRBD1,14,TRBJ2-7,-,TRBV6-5,TGTGCCAGCACAATAGACAGGGGGGCCTACGAGCAGTACTTC,CASTIDRGAYEQYF
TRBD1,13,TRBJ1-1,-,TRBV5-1,TGCGCCAGCAGCTTGGACAGGGGATTTGAAGCTTTCTTT,CASSLDRGFEAFF
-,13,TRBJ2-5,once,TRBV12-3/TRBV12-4,TGTGCCAGCAGTTTAGATGCCCGGGAGACCCAGTACTTC,CASSLDARETQYF
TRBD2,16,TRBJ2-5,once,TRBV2,TGTGCCAGCAGCCACGGGACTAGCGGGGGTCAAGAGACCCAGTACTTC,CASSHGTSGGQETQYF
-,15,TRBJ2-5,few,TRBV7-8,TGTGCCAGCAGCTCCGGGGTCGGGAGACAAGAGACCCAGTACTTC,CASSSGVGRQETQYF
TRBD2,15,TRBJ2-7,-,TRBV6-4,TGTGCCAGCAGTCCTCAAGCGGGGGGCATCTACGAGCAGTACTTC,CASSPQAGGIYEQYF
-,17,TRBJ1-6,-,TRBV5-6,TGTGCCAGCAGCTCGCCGGAGACAGCCTCCTATAATTCACCCCTCCACTTT,CASSSPETASYNSPLHF
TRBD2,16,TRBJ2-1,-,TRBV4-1,TGCGCCAGCAGCCAAGATCCAGCGGGGGGGTCCAATGAGCAGTTCTTC,CASSQDPAGGSNEQFF